This T cell receptor beta chain originates from a study of cytomegalovirus exposure and HLA in healthy donors. CDR1 is SGHNT, CDR2 YYREEE, per germline (reference sequence). Trimming stripped 0 bases from V and 6 bases from J, with 10 bases between. The CDR3 sequence is 13 residues long. Profiling relied on immunoSEQ multiplex PCR, and the TCRdb table lists in-frame clones only, not all of them. The data hold a few hundred thousand clones, with 75% to 90% observed a single time. Sequenced: PBMCs. The J gene is TRBJ2-7, the V gene TRBV5-4, with a weak D call TRBD1 (6 bases). This TCR derives from a woman under 30 in good health and CMV-seronegative. In DNA form, the CDR3 reads TGTGCCAGCAGCTTGGACCGGACAGCCGAGCAGTACTTC. It codes for CASSLDRTAEQYF.